Given below is one TCR beta chain in context. Its cognate antigen is unknown. This record belongs to a study of response to subunit inactivated influenza vaccine. General observations from the study: Authors suggested each seasonal influenza vaccination recruits few new T cells.

The CDR3 spans 17 residues. With V trimmed by 6 bases and J by 2 bases, 8 bases remained unmatched. Germline CDR1 reads MDHEN; CDR2 reads SYDVKM. TCRdb re-called the RT-PCR reads with MiXCR, one entry per CDR3 protein. In the table there are just over 300,000 distinct CDR3 sequences, 20% to 25% of which are singletons. The TCR was taken from a man aged 50-75 years who received an inactivated influenza vaccine. The material was PBMCs from blood, obtained approximately 22 months after vaccination. This chain uses TRBV28 with TRBJ2-3; TRBD2 aligns across 13 bases. CDR3 in amino acids: CASSLRTSGSPTDTQYF. The CDR3 DNA reads TGTGCCAGCAGCCTGAGGACTAGCGGGAGCCCCACAGATACGCAGTATTTT.